Below are 11 T cell receptor beta chains sequenced from a single sample in a study of cytomegalovirus exposure and HLA in healthy donors. Repertoires were generated with immunoSEQ multiplex PCR, while TCRdb's copy carries only in-frame clones and drops some. This table holds over 200,000 clones, about 91% found once. The sample was PBMCs. These receptors were obtained from a woman between 18 and 29 years old in good health and CMV-seronegative.

The chain employs TRBV9 and TRBJ1-4; 7 nucleotides agree with TRBD1. The CDR3 is 17 amino acids. Germline V gives CDR1 SGDLS, CDR2 YYNGEE. Losses at the gene ends were 0 bases for V and 5 bases for J; bases not matched to a gene: 10. CDR3: CASSVEGGGQLNEKLFF. The CDR3 DNA reads as TGTGCCAGCAGCGTAGAAGGAGGGGGACAGCTAAATGAAAAACTGTTTTTT.

The chain carries TRBV27 and TRBJ2-3; TRBD2 agrees at 9 bases. Germline values: CDR1 MNHEY, CDR2 SMNVEV (reference sequence). V shed 2 bases, J shed 2 bases, and the junction held 2 bases outside the gene matches. There are 15 residues in the CDR3. CDR3 DNA sequence: TGTGCCAGCAGTTTAGCGGGGGGGAACACAGATACGCAGTATTTT. It yields the protein CASSLAGGNTDTQYF.

The CDR3 region is CASRGVAGGHNEQFF. For the CDR3, the DNA is TGTGCCAGCAGAGGGGTAGCGGGAGGGCACAATGAGCAGTTCTTC. The gene calls are TRBV6-1 and TRBJ2-1, with 11 bases fitting TRBD2. Trimming cost V 6 bases and J 5 bases; bases outside gene matches: 6. Per the germline V gene, CDR1 is MNHNS and CDR2 is SASEGT. The CDR3 is 15 residues long.

This clone was detected only once. The CDR3 region has the DNA TGTGCCAGCAGCACCGAACCACAGGGCTACGAGCAGTACTTC. This gives the protein CASSTEPQGYEQYF. V and J are TRBV7-6 and TRBJ2-7, with D perhaps matching TRBD1 (6 bases). The V end was cut by 5 bases, the J end by 3 bases, with 14 bases between. CDR1 is SGHVS, CDR2 FNYEAQ, per germline. This CDR3 spans 14 amino acids. The complete variable domain, with remaining parts taken from reference TRBV7-6 and TRBJ2-7, reads GAGVSQSPRYKVTKRGQDVALRCDPISGHVSLYWYRQALGQGPEFLTYFNYEAQQDKSGLPNDRFSAERPEGSISTLTIQRTEQRDSAMYRCASSTEPQGYEQYFGPGTRLTVT.

The rearrangement links TRBV27 to TRBJ2-5; tentatively, D is TRBD2 (6 bases). The V end was cut by 2 bases, the J end by 4 bases, with 8 bases between. The CDR3 has 13 residues. From germline, CDR1 is MNHEY and CDR2 SMNVEV (reference sequence). The CDR3 nucleotides read TGTGCCAGCAGTTTACGGGGGACAGAGACCCAGTACTTC. It encodes CASSLRGTETQYF.

This sequence joins TRBV11-3 and TRBJ2-3; 7 nucleotides align to TRBD2. The V segment lost 5 bases and the J segment 2 bases; nucleotides outside the gene matches: 7. This CDR3 is 15 amino acids long. CDR1 and CDR2 from the germline V gene are SGHNT and YENEEA. CDR3 sequence: CASSLGLVPTDTQYF. CDR3 DNA sequence: TGTGCCAGCAGCCTAGGACTAGTGCCCACAGATACGCAGTATTTT.

This clone was found once. This chain connects TRBV6-5 to TRBJ1-1; the match to TRBD1 covers 7 bases. Looked up from germline, CDR1 is MNHEY and CDR2 is SVGAGI. Unmatched junction bases numbered 5, after V lost 6 bases and J lost 1 base. The CDR3 totals 14 residues. CDR3 nucleotides: TGTGCCAGCAGGGCGGGACAGCAGAACACTGAAGCTTTCTTT. Translation gives CASRAGQQNTEAFF.

The CDR3, as DNA: TGTGCCAGCAGTTTATCCACTAGCGGAGATACGCAGTATTTT. This translates into CASSLSTSGDTQYF. V usage is TRBV27 and J usage is TRBJ2-3; 8 bases are shared with TRBD2. Germline values: CDR1 MNHEY, CDR2 SMNVEV (reference sequence). CDR3 length: 14 amino acids. The V and J ends lost 0 bases and 5 bases, in that order; junction bases with no gene match: 1.

The rearrangement uses TRBV9 and TRBJ1-1; D is undetermined. The V end was cut by 3 bases, the J end by 5 bases, with 17 bases between. This CDR3 spans 15 amino acids. The germline V gene has CDR1 SGDLS and CDR2 YYNGEE. DNA of the CDR3: TGTGCCAGCAGCGCCACGAGCGTCCCCGGGACTGAAGCTTTCTTT. Translated: CASSATSVPGTEAFF.

The chain employs TRBV9 and TRBJ2-5, with D perhaps TRBD2 (7 bases). The germline V gene encodes CDR1 SGDLS and CDR2 YYNGEE. The V gene lost 0 bases and the J gene lost 2 bases, with 17 bases spanning the gap. CDR3 length: 17 amino acids. The CDR3 nucleotides are TGTGCCAGCAGCGTAGGAGGAACAGGGAGGGTACAAGAGACCCAGTACTTC. Protein product: CASSVGGTGRVQETQYF.

The chain couples TRBV7-9 to TRBJ2-6; D ambiguous. The CDR3 covers 16 residues. The ends were cut back, 5 bases at V and 1 base at J, with 12 bases in the middle. Germline V gene data show CDR1 as SEHNR and CDR2 as FQNEAQ (reference sequence). In nucleotides, the CDR3 is TGTGCCAGCAGCGCCGTTACTAAGTCTGGGGCCAACGTCCTGACTTTC. It encodes CASSAVTKSGANVLTF.